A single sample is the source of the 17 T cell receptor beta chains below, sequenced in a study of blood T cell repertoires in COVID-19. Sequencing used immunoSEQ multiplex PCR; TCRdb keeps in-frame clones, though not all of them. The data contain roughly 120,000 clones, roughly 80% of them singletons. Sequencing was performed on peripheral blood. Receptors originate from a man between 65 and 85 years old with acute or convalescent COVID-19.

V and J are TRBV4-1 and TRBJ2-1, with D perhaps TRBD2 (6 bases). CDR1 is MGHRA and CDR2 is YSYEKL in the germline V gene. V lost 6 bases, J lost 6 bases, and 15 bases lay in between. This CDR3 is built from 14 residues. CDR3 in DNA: TGCGCCAGCAGTTACGGGGGACTTAGCAATGAGCAGTTCTTC. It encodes CASSYGGLSNEQFF.

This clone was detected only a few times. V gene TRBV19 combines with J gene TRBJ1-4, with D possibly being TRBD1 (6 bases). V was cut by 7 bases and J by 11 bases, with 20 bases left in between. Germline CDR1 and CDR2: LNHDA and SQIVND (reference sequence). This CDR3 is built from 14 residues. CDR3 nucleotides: TGTGCCAGTACCCCGCAGGGGCTACTGGGGAAACTGTTTTTT. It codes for CASTPQGLLGKLFF.

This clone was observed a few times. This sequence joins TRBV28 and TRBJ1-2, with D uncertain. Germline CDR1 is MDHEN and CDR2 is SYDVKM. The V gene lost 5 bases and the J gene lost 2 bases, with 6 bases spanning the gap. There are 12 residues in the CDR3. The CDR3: CASSGGNYGYTF. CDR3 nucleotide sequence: TGTGCCAGCAGTGGAGGAAACTATGGCTACACCTTC.

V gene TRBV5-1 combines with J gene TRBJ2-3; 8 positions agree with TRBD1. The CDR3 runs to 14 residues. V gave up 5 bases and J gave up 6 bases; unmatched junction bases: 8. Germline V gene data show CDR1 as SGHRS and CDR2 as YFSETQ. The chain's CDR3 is CASRPGGDLDTQYF. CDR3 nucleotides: TGCGCCAGCAGGCCAGGGGGCGATTTGGATACGCAGTATTTT.

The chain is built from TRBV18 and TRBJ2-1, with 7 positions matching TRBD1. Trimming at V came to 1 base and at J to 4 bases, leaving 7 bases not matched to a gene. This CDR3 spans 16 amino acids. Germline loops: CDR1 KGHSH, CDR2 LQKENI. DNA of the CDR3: TGTGCCAGCTCACCACTCACGGGACAGAAGTACAATGAGCAGTTCTTC. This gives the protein CASSPLTGQKYNEQFF. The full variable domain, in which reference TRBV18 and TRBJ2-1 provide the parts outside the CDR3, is NAGVMQNPRHLVRRRGQEARLRCSPMKGHSHVYWYRQLPEEGLKFMVYLQKENIIDESGMPKERFSAEFPKEGPSILRIQQVVRGDSAAYFCASSPLTGQKYNEQFFGPGTRLTVL.

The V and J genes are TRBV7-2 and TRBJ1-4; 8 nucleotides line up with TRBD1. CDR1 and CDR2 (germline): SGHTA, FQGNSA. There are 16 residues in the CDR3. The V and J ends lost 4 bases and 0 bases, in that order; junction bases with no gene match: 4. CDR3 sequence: CASSSQGAATNEKLFF. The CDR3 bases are TGTGCCAGCAGCTCCCAGGGGGCAGCAACTAATGAAAAACTGTTTTTT. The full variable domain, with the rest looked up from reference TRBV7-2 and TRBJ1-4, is GAGVSQSPSNKVTEKGKDVELRCDPISGHTALYWYRQSLGQGLEFLIYFQGNSAPDKSGLPSDRFSAERTGGSVSTLTIQRTQQEDSAVYLCASSSQGAATNEKLFFGSGTQLSVL.

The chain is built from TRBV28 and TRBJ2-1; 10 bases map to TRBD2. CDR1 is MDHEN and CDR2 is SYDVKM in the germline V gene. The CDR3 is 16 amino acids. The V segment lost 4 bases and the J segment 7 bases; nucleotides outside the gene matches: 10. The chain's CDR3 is CASSSPASGSINEQFF. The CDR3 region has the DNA TGTGCCAGCAGTTCCCCCGCTAGCGGGAGTATAAATGAGCAGTTCTTC.

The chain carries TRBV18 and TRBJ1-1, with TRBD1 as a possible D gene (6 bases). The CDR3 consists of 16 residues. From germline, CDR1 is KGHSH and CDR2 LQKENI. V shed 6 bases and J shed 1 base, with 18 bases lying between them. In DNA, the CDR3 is TGTGCCAGCTCCCCCATAGGGGGGGCAGCGAACACTGAAGCTTTCTTT. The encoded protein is CASSPIGGAANTEAFF.

The CDR3 reads CASSLNHRQFF. CDR3 coding DNA: TGTGCCAGCAGCTTAAATCATAGGCAGTTCTTC. This chain joins TRBV7-2 and TRBJ2-1; D not certain. Trimming took 2 bases from V and 12 from J, leaving 8 bases between them. CDR1 and CDR2 (germline): SGHTA, FQGNSA. This CDR3 spans 11 amino acids.

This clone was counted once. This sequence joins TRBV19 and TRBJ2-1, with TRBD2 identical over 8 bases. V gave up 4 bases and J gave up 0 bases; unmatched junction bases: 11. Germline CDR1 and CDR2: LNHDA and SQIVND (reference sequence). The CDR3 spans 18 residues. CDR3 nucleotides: TGTGCCAGTAGTACACAACCCCCCAGCGGGAGCTCCTACAATGAGCAGTTCTTC. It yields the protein CASSTQPPSGSSYNEQFF. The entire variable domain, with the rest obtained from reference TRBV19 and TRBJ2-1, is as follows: DGGITQSPKYLFRKEGQNVTLSCEQNLNHDAMYWYRQDPGQGLRLIYYSQIVNDFQKGDIAEGYSVSREKKESFPLTVTSAQKNPTAFYLCASSTQPPSGSSYNEQFFGPGTRLTVL.

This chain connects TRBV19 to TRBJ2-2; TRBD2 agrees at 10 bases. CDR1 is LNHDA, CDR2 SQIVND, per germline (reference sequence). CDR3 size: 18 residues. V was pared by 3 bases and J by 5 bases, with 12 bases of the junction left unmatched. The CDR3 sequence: CASSITASGSVRTGELFF. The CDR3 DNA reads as TGTGCCAGTAGTATTACGGCTAGCGGGAGCGTTAGGACCGGGGAGCTGTTTTTT.

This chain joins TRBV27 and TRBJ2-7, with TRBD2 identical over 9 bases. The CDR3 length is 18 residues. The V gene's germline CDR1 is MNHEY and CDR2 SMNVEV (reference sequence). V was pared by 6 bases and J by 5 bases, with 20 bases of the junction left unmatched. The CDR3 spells CASSQRLSSSGTYHEQYF. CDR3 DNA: TGTGCCAGCAGCCAGCGCCTTTCCTCTAGCGGGACCTACCACGAGCAGTACTTC.

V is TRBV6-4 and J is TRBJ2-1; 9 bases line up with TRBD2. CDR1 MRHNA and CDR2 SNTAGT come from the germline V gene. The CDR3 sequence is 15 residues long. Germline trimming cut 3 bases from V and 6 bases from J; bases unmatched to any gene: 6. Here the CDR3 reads CASSEKGLAPNEQFF. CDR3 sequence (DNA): TGTGCCAGCAGTGAGAAGGGACTAGCACCCAATGAGCAGTTCTTC.

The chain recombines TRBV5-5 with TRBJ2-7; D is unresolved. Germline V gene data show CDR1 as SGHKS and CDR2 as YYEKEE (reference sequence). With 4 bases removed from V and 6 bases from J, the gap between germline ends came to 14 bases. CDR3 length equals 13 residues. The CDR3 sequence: CASSPTDMPEQYF. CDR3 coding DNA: TGTGCCAGCAGCCCTACCGACATGCCCGAGCAGTACTTC.

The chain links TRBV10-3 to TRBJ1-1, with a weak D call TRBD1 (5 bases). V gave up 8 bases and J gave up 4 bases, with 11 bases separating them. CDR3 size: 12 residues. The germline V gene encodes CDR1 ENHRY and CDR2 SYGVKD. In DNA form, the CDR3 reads TGTGCCATCGGACGACAGATCACTGAAGCTTTCTTT. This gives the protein CAIGRQITEAFF.

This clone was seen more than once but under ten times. CDR3 DNA sequence: TGTGCCAGCAGCGACGAGCGGGAGGGAGGGGAGACCCAGTACTTC. Its translation: CASSDEREGGETQYF. The V call is TRBV5-4, the J call TRBJ2-5, with 10 bases identical to TRBD2. The junction had 8 bases not matched to a gene; V was cut back by 4 bases and J by 5 bases. Germline V gene sequence: CDR1 SGHNT, CDR2 YYREEE (reference sequence). CDR3 length: 15 amino acids. Supplemented by reference TRBV5-4 and TRBJ2-5, the full variable domain reads ETGVTQSPTHLIKTRGQQVTLRCSSQSGHNTVSWYQQALGQGPQFIFQYYREEENGRGNFPPRFSGLQFPNYSSELNVNALELDDSALYLCASSDEREGGETQYFGPGTRLLVL.

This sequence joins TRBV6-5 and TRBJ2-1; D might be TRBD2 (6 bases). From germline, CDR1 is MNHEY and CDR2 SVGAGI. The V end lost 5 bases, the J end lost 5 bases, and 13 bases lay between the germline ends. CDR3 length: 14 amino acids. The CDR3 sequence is CASSPPREDNEQFF. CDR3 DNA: TGTGCCAGCAGTCCCCCCAGGGAGGACAATGAGCAGTTCTTC.